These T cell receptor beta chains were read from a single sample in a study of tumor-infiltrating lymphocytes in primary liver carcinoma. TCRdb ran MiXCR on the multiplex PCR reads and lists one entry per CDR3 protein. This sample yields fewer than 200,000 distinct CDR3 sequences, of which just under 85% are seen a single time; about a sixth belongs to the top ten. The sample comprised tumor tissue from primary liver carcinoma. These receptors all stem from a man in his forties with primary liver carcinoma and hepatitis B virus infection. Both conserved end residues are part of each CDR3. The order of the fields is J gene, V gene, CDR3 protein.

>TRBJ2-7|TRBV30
CAWMRTGDDKQYF
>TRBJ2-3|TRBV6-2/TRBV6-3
CTSSAGTRTPQYF
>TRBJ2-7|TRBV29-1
CSVENATSRHYEQNF
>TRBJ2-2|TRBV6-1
CASRTGDGGAGELFF
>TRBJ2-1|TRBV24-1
CATGRDDEELF
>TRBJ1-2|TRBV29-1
CSVSLDGYYFGYTF
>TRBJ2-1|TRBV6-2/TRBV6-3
CASSYLIVDNEQFF
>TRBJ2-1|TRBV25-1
CASSETSVYNEQFF
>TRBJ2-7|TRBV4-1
CASSPLGVSSYEQYF
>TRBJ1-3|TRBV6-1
CASNRDYSGNTIYF
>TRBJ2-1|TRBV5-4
CASSPGVGGYVDEQFF
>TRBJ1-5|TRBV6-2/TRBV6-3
CASSLTDQPRYF
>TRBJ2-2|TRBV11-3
CASSLNTNIGEVFF
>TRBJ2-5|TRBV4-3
CTSSQAARGRTGETLYF
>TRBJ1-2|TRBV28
CASSPGGTGAYTF
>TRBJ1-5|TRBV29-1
CSVGEGNQPQHF
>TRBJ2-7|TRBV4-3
CANSLTPVRDSEQYF
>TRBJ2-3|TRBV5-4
CASSLAERTTDTQYF
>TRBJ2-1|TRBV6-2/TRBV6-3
CASSYKESSYNEQLF
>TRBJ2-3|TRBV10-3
CACGNEIVTQYF
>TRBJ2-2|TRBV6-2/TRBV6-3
CASERGGVDTGELFF
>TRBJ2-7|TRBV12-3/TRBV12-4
CASSFGESYEQYF
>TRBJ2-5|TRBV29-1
CSVKPRGLVLEGTQYF
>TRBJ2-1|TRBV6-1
CASRDTLAGANEQFF
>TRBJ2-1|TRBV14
CACRQEGQGTGYNERFF
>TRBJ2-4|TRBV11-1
CANSFPVISGTKNIKYF
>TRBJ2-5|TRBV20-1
CSAGDLGTGEIQYF
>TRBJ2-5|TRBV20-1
CGARDPSLGFQETQYF
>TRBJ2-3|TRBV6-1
CASSERWRRLITDRQYF
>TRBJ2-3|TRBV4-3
CASSQAEVGTQYF
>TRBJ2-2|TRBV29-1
CSVEDYRGRTRELFF
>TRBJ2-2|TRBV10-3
CAISGPEGAGATNTGELFF
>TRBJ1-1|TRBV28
CANIIGRIRNTEAFF
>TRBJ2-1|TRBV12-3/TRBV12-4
CARSLQVGGPHEQFF
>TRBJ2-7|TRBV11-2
CDSSLDVVAYEQYF
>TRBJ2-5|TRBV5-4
CASSLASTKETQYF
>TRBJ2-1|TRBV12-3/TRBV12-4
CASSFAGTSYNQQFF
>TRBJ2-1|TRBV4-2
CASSHTGEQGNNEEFF
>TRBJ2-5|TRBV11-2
CSSSLEGVSQYF
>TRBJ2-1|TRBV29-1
CNGTMSGIYNEQFF
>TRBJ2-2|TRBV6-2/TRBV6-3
CASSYTLGGTYTGELFF
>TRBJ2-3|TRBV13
CASNPGTGGTHTQYF
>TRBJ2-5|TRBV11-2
CASSPTLLAREETQYF
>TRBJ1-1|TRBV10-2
CASSGQGSTEAFF
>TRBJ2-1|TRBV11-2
CASSLLGLSYNEQFF
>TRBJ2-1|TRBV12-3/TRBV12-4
CASSLEASGSLPSYNEQFF
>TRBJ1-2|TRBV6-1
CARTEVPNCGYTF
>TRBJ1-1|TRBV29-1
CSVEAGQGMDTEAFF
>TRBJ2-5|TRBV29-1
CSLEADGGRAETQHF
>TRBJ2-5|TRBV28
CASRPDRVVETQYF
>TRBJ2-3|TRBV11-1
CAGSSGGRSVGARTDTQYF
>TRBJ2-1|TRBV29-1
CSVARPSYSEQFF
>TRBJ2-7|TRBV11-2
CASSSGRLYARDQYF